This is a list of T cell receptor beta chains from one sample in a study of T cells after yellow fever vaccination. Via MiXCR, TCRdb re-called the 5' RACE reads, giving one row per CDR3 protein. In the table there are about 220,000 distinct CDR3 sequences, around 6.7% of which are singletons. The sequencing used CD4+ T cells sorted from PBMCs, collected on the day of the yellow fever booster vaccination. The receptors come from a man aged 25 to 45 who received the YFV17D yellow fever vaccine. Both conserved end residues are part of each CDR3. The D gene is left open where the match is weak. Size tells how often a clone was seen (once, few, many) or the class of an expanded clone, and some rows leave it out.

d_call j_call v_call clone_size cdr3_aa cdr3_nt
NA TRBJ1-5 TRBV6-5 few CASSLDGGGNQPQHF TGTGCCAGCAGTTTGGACGGGGGAGGCAATCAGCCCCAGCATTTT
TRBD2 TRBJ2-7 TRBV6-6 NA CASSNRRGEEQYF TGTGCCAGCAGTAATCGGCGGGGGGAGGAGCAGTACTTC
TRBD1 TRBJ2-7 TRBV5-6 NA CASSGPDRDGEQYF TGTGCCAGCAGTGGTCCAGACAGGGACGGAGAGCAGTACTTC
TRBD2 TRBJ2-5 TRBV4-2 few CASSQYLGTREETQYF TGTGCCAGCAGCCAATACCTCGGGACTAGGGAAGAGACCCAGTACTTC
NA TRBJ2-1 TRBV12-3/TRBV12-4 many CASSLGTPAQFF TGTGCCAGCAGTTTAGGGACGCCGGCCCAGTTCTTC
NA TRBJ2-5 TRBV29-1 few CSFGHFQETQYF TGCAGCTTTGGACATTTCCAAGAGACCCAGTACTTC
NA TRBJ2-3 TRBV2 NA CASSEAPQYTQYF TGTGCCAGCAGTGAAGCGCCGCAGTATACGCAGTATTTT
TRBD2 TRBJ2-7 TRBV12-3/TRBV12-4 many CASSPSGGREQYF TGTGCCAGCAGCCCCTCGGGGGGACGCGAGCAGTACTTC
TRBD1 TRBJ2-3 TRBV7-9 few CASSRRDRGSTDTQYF TGTGCCAGCAGCCGCCGGGACAGGGGATCCACAGATACGCAGTATTTT
TRBD2 TRBJ2-2 TRBV9 few CASSEKPGLAGLNTGELFF TGTGCCAGCAGCGAAAAACCGGGACTAGCGGGACTAAACACCGGGGAGCTGTTTTTT
NA TRBJ2-7 TRBV5-1 few CASSNPGDSYEQYF TGCGCCAGCAGCAATCCGGGGGACTCCTACGAGCAGTACTTC
TRBD2 TRBJ2-7 TRBV14 NA CASSQGASGRKYEQYF TGTGCCAGCAGCCAAGGGGCTAGCGGGAGAAAGTACGAGCAGTACTTC
NA TRBJ2-3 TRBV20-1 few CSARAPMVDTQYF TGCAGTGCTAGAGCCCCAATGGTAGATACGCAGTATTTT
NA TRBJ2-1 TRBV5-1 many CASSAGLGANEQFF TGCGCCAGCAGCGCTGGCCTGGGCGCTAATGAGCAGTTCTTC
NA TRBJ2-1 TRBV9 NA CASSVSGTGAVEQFF TGTGCCAGCAGCGTTTCCGGGACGGGGGCTGTTGAGCAGTTCTTC
NA TRBJ1-4 TRBV20-1 few CSAFNEKLFF TGCAGTGCTTTCAATGAAAAACTGTTTTTT
TRBD2 TRBJ2-1 TRBV5-4 few CASSSLYSGRENEQFF TGTGCCAGCAGTTCCCTTTATAGCGGGAGGGAGAATGAGCAGTTCTTC
NA TRBJ2-2 TRBV18 many CASSPTGELFF TGTGCCAGCTCACCCACCGGGGAGCTGTTTTTT
NA TRBJ2-1 TRBV5-5 few CASSGGRGWRNEQFF TGTGCCAGCAGCGGGGGACGGGGTTGGCGGAATGAGCAGTTCTTC
NA TRBJ2-1 TRBV12-3/TRBV12-4 NA CASSLGAGDNEQFF TGTGCCAGCAGTTTGGGGGCGGGAGACAATGAGCAGTTCTTC
NA TRBJ2-3 TRBV10-3 many CAISPTGRMTDTQYF TGTGCCATCAGTCCGACAGGGAGGATGACAGATACGCAGTATTTT
TRBD2 TRBJ2-1 TRBV12-3/TRBV12-4 NA CASSRGTSGSDEQFF TGTGCCAGCAGTCGTGGGACTAGCGGGAGTGATGAGCAGTTCTTC
NA TRBJ2-1 TRBV14 many CASSQVWRGPYNEQFF TGTGCCAGCAGCCAAGTGTGGCGGGGTCCCTACAATGAGCAGTTCTTC
NA TRBJ1-4 TRBV20-1 few CSARDFSGDEKLFF TGCAGTGCTAGAGATTTTTCAGGGGATGAAAAACTGTTTTTT
NA TRBJ2-7 TRBV11-2 NA CASSSVTGSFYEQYF TGTGCCAGCAGCTCCGTGACAGGTTCTTTCTACGAGCAGTACTTC
TRBD2 TRBJ2-5 TRBV4-3 many CASSQENIAGVGDSRKTQYF TGCGCCAGCAGCCAAGAAAATATAGCGGGAGTAGGGGATTCGAGAAAGACCCAGTACTTC
NA TRBJ2-2 TRBV12-3/TRBV12-4 few CASRGPGVGELFF TGTGCCAGCAGGGGGCCCGGTGTAGGGGAGCTGTTTTTT
NA TRBJ2-7 TRBV27 many CASSAWGEQYF TGTGCCAGCAGCGCCTGGGGGGAGCAGTACTTC
TRBD2 TRBJ2-7 TRBV4-3 few CASSQEWTSVYEQYF TGCGCCAGCAGCCAAGAGTGGACTAGCGTCTACGAGCAGTACTTC
TRBD2 TRBJ2-2 TRBV7-2 NA CASSFMNLAATGELFF TGTGCCAGCAGCTTTATGAATCTAGCGGCCACCGGGGAGCTGTTTTTT